The 10 T cell receptor beta chains below all came from one sample that was sequenced in a study of regulatory T cells in long-lasting Graves disease. This sample's time point: persistent/refractory GD, antithyroid drugs over 5 years with positive TRAb. Scientists built the TCR library using RNA that was extracted from PBMCs. Construction of the TCR beta libraries employed iRepertoire HTBI primers in conjunction with Arm-PCR of CDR3 regions. From the multiplex PCR reads, TCRdb called clonotypes with MiXCR, one entry per CDR3 protein. The sample lists hundreds of thousands of distinct CDR3 sequences, 25% to 35% occurring once. The input for sequencing was peripheral blood mononuclear cells (PBMCs), taken when the disease was refractory, from a patient treated with antithyroid drugs. The source is a female donor with Graves disease.

V and J are TRBV6-2 or TRBV6-3 and TRBJ2-2; 9 nucleotides match TRBD2. The CDR3 spans 14 residues. Germline loops: CDR1 MNHEY, CDR2 SVGEGT. V trimming: 11 bases; J trimming: 6 bases; junction bases outside the gene matches: 10. CDR3 loop: CASPALAGPGELFF. The CDR3 DNA reads as TGTGCCTCCCCGGCACTAGCGGGCCCCGGGGAGCTGTTTTTT.

This clonotype was counted between two and nine times. The rearrangement links TRBV11-1 to TRBJ1-2; possible D gene TRBD1, 6 bases. The CDR3 extends over 15 amino acids. V was clipped by 5 bases and J by 0 bases, with 13 bases between them. CDR1 is SGHAT, CDR2 FQDESV, per germline (reference sequence). The CDR3 coding sequence is TGTGCCAGCAGCGGAGGGGACAAAGCTAACTATGGCTACACCTTC. Translated: CASSGGDKANYGYTF.

This clonotype was seen only a few times. V and J are TRBV29-1 and TRBJ1-5; D unresolved. Germline V gene lookup returns CDR1 SQVTM and CDR2 ANQGSEA. With 7 bases removed from V and 9 bases from J, the gap between germline ends came to 16 bases. The CDR3 is made up of 12 amino acids. Written as DNA, the CDR3 is TGCAGCGCCAAGACCGCTTACGGGCCCCAGCATTTT. Its protein is CSAKTAYGPQHF.

This clonotype came up many times. This chain uses TRBV12-3 or TRBV12-4 with TRBJ2-5; 12 nucleotides agree with TRBD2. CDR3 length: 15 residues. V dropped 6 bases and J dropped 4; count of bases not matched to a gene: 6. The CDR3 DNA sequence: TGTGCCAGCAGCCCACTAGCGGGAGGCGGAGAGACCCAGTACTTC. It codes for CASSPLAGGGETQYF.

There are many counts of this clonotype. The CDR3 loop reads CASSVTENTEAFF. Written as DNA, the CDR3 is TGTGCCAGCAGTGTGACAGAAAACACTGAAGCTTTCTTT. V gene TRBV12-3 or TRBV12-4 combines with J gene TRBJ1-1, with a possible D match to TRBD1 (5 bases). This CDR3 contains 13 residues. V was cut by 5 bases and J by 2 bases, with 9 bases left in between.

V and J are TRBV9 and TRBJ1-1, with 7 bases identical to TRBD1. The CDR3 consists of 16 residues. Germline-derived CDR1 and CDR2 are SGDLS and YYNGEE. Trimming took 2 bases from V and 3 from J; bases not matched to a gene: 10. In nucleotides, the CDR3 is TGTGCCAGCAGCGTGGCCGTGACAGGGAGGGACACTGAAGCTTTCTTT. Translating it yields CASSVAVTGRDTEAFF.

This clonotype was detected only a few times. The chain couples TRBV20-1 to TRBJ1-5; 7 bases line up with TRBD1. The CDR3 has 17 amino acids. Trimming removed 1 base from V and 1 base from J; junction bases left unmatched: 10. Germline lookup yields CDR1 DFQATT and CDR2 SNEGSKA (reference sequence). CDR3 in amino acids: CSARAGGQALSNQPQHF. The DNA for the CDR3 is TGCAGTGCTAGAGCCGGTGGACAGGCCCTCAGCAATCAGCCCCAGCATTTT.

The chain links TRBV19 to TRBJ2-2, with D perhaps TRBD2 (6 bases). Trimming left V 6 bases short and J 8 bases short, with 19 bases between. Looked up from germline, CDR1 is LNHDA and CDR2 is SQIVND (reference sequence). The CDR3 is 15 residues long. Here the CDR3 reads CASRPAGTSRGELFF. CDR3 in DNA: TGTGCCAGTAGACCCGCCGGGACTTCAAGGGGGGAGCTGTTTTTT.

This chain connects TRBV15 to TRBJ1-2; 9 bases are a match to TRBD1. Per germline, CDR1 LNHNV and CDR2 YYDKDF (reference sequence). Trimming at V came to 0 bases and at J to 5 bases, leaving 4 bases not matched to a gene. The CDR3 covers 15 residues. CDR3 DNA sequence: TGTGCCACCAGCAGAGATCGGACAGGGGTTTATGGCTACACCTTC. This sequence encodes CATSRDRTGVYGYTF.

The V call is TRBV28, the J call TRBJ1-1; 9 bases are a match to TRBD1. CDR1 and CDR2 (germline): MDHEN, SYDVKM. CDR3 length: 12 amino acids. The ends lost 11 bases at V and 1 base at J; junction bases unmatched: 2. Written as DNA, the CDR3 is TGTGCCGGACAGGGGTCGAACACTGAAGCTTTCTTT. It is translated as CAGQGSNTEAFF.